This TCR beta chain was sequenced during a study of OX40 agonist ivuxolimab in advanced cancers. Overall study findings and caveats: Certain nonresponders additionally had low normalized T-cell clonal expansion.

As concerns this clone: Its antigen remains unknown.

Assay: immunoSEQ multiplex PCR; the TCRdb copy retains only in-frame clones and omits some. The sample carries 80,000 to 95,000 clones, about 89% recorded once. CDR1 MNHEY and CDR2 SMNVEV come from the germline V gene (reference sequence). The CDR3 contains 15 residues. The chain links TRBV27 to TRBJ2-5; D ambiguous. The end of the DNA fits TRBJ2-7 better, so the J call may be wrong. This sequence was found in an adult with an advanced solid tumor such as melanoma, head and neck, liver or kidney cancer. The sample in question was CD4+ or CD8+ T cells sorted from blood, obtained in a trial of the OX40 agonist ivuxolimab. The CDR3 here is CASSLRAVSSYEQYF. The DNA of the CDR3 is TGTGCCAGCAGTTTACGGGCGGTAAGCTCCTACGAGCAGTACTTC.